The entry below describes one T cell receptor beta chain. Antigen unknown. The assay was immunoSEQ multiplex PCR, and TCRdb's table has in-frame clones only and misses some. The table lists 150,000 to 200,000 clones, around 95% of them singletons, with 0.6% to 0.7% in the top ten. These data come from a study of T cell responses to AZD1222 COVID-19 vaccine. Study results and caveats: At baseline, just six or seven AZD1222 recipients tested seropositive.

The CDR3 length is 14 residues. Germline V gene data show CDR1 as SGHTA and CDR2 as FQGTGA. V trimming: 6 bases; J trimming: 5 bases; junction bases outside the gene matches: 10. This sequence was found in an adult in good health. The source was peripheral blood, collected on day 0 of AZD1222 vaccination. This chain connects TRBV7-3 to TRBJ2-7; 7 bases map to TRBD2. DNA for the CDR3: TGTGCCAGCAGTCAAGCGGGGAGCCTGGACGAGCAGTACTTC. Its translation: CASSQAGSLDEQYF.